This T cell receptor beta chain appears in the sequencing data of a study of T cell changes during pregnancy in multiple sclerosis (dated by TCRdb to the late 2010s). A note on the overall study: The study looked at changes in the T cell repertoire across pregnancy in women with multiple sclerosis.

Ends trimmed: V by 5 bases, J by 5 bases; bases unmatched to a gene: 9. From the cysteine through the phenylalanine, the CDR3 covers 16 amino acids. Of all the DNA, just the CDR3 is kept, 48 bases in frame from base 1. As encoded in the germline V gene, CDR1 is SGHDT while CDR2 is YYEEEE. In regard to this clone: Its antigen specificity is not known. Nothing much larger sits one base from this clone, and base qualities are not available.

Receptor amplification or capture employed the immunoSEQ multiplex PCR assay. TCRdb re-hosts the immuneACCESS table, in-frame sequences only. Its copies lack some clones; in the studies checked, an unresolved V gene accounts for under half of them, and the cause for the rest is not known. The sample table records some 27,000 clones; approximately 94% of these occur just once. Approximately 0.39% of the sample is taken by the ten largest. The chain is encoded by TRBV5-6 joined to TRBJ1-6; the junction holds 8 bases that match TRBD1. The sequencing here drew on CD4+ T cells from peripheral blood mononuclear cells, taken after pregnancy. This receptor was identified in a female donor with multiple sclerosis, enrolled in a pregnancy study. Read as DNA, the sequence is TGTGCCAGCAGTAGGGACAGGCGACCTAATAATTCACCCCTCCACTTT. The translation is CASSRDRRPNNSPLHF.